This T cell receptor (beta chain) is drawn from a study of T cell repertoires in cytomegalovirus infection. Across the whole study: Through public TCR beta signatures, both CMV infection and matching HLA type were indicated.

Using its own MiXCR run on the reads, TCRdb lists one record per CDR3 protein. Among 900,000 to 950,000 distinct CDR3 sequences, approximately 31% were seen once, and the ten largest hold around 15%. As concerns this clonotype: Its antigen is unidentified.

From germline, CDR1 is SGHKS and CDR2 YYEKEE (reference sequence). CDR3 length: 15 residues. Trimming pared 0 bases from V and 8 bases from J, leaving 12 bases between. The chain recombines TRBV5-5 with TRBJ1-6, with a tentative D call TRBD1 (6 bases). Sequenced here: cultured CD8+ T cells from PBMCs, sampled from culture after CMV antigen stimulation. The sequence was obtained from a human donor in good health (CMV status not recorded). Some clones in this sample may be carry-over from other donors' samples. CDR3: CASSLEGGGDSPLHF. The CDR3 bases are TGTGCCAGCAGCTTGGAAGGGGGGGGAGATTCACCCCTCCACTTT.